This T cell receptor beta chain was recorded in a study of EBV T-cell therapy then PD-1 blockade in nasopharyngeal carcinoma. Treatment here: AdE1-LMPpoly-expanded autologous EBV-specific T-cell therapy followed by anti-PD-1 nivolumab. Per the germline V gene, CDR1 is MNHEY and CDR2 is SMNVEV (reference sequence). The V gene lost 6 bases and the J gene lost 0 bases, with 15 bases spanning the gap. This CDR3 is 15 amino acids long. The assay was immunoSEQ multiplex PCR, and TCRdb's table has in-frame clones only and misses some. The table includes roughly 19,000 clones, less than 90% detected once. This clone has only a few counts. Its antigen remains unidentified.

This TCR was sampled from a man aged 35-49 years with nasopharyngeal carcinoma. This chain links TRBV27 with TRBJ2-7; unclear D gene. Sequenced material: CD8+ T cells from blood, taken at day 33 from a patient whose treatment included autologous EBV-specific T cells and nivolumab. CDR3 region: CASSFGASSSYEQYF. CDR3 nucleotide sequence: TGTGCCAGCAGCTTCGGAGCGTCTAGCTCCTACGAGCAGTACTTC.